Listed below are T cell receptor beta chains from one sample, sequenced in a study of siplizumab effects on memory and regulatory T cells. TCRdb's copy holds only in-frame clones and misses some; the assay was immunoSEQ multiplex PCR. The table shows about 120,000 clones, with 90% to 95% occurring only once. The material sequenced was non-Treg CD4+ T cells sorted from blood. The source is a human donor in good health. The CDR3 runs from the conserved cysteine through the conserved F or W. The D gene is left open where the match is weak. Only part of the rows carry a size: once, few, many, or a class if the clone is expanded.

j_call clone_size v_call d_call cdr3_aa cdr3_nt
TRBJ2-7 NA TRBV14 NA CASSQDLAGVYEQYF TGTGCCAGCAGCCAAGATCTGGCAGGGGTCTACGAGCAGTACTTC
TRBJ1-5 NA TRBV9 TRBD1 CASSAQGGNQPQHF TGTGCCAGCAGCGCCCAGGGGGGTAATCAGCCCCAGCATTTT
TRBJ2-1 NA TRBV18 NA CASSPPATRVYNEQFF TGTGCCAGCTCACCCCCGGCGACGCGGGTGTACAATGAGCAGTTCTTC
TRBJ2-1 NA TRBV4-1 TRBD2 CASSQRDYYNEQFF TGCGCCAGCAGCCAACGGGACTACTACAATGAGCAGTTCTTC
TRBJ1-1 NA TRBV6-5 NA CASSRQGLEAFF TGTGCCAGCAGTCGCCAGGGTTTAGAAGCTTTCTTT
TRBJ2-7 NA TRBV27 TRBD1 CASSRPGTGHEQYF TGTGCCAGCAGCCGTCCCGGGACAGGGCATGAGCAGTACTTC
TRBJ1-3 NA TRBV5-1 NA CASSSQASSGNTIYF TGCGCCAGCAGCTCACAGGCGTCCTCTGGAAACACCATATATTTT
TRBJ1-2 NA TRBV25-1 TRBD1 CASSEGGRGPDGYTF TGTGCCAGCAGTGAAGGGGGGAGGGGGCCTGACGGCTACACCTTC
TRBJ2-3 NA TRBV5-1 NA CASSPTGKRGATDTQYF TGCGCCAGCAGCCCGACCGGCAAGAGGGGGGCAACAGATACGCAGTATTTT
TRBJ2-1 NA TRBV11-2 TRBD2 CASSSQRGGNTYNEQFF TGTGCCAGCAGCTCTCAGCGGGGGGGAAATACCTACAATGAGCAGTTCTTC
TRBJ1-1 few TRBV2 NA CASSVYGEAFF TGTGCCAGCAGTGTATATGGAGAAGCTTTCTTT
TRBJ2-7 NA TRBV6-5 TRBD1 CASSGTGDYEQYF TGTGCCAGCAGTGGAACAGGGGACTACGAGCAGTACTTC
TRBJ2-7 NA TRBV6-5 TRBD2 CASSLSSGTYEQYF TGTGCCAGCAGTTTAAGTAGCGGGACCTACGAGCAGTACTTC
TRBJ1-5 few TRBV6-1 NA CASSEGKWQPQHF TGTGCCAGCAGTGAAGGGAAGTGGCAGCCCCAGCATTTT
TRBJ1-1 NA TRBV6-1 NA CASRRTGPPEAFF TGTGCCAGCAGAAGAACAGGGCCTCCAGAAGCTTTCTTT
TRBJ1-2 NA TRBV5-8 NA CASRQQGGGGYTF TGTGCCAGCAGGCAACAGGGCGGCGGGGGCTACACCTTC
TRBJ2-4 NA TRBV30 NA CAWSVRPNENIQYF TGTGCCTGGAGTGTACGCCCTAACGAAAACATTCAGTACTTC
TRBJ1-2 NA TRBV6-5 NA CASSYRKQGNYGYTF TGTGCCAGCAGTTACCGTAAACAGGGAAACTATGGCTACACCTTC
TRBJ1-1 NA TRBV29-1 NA CSVETPIAFF TGCAGCGTTGAAACTCCAATAGCTTTCTTT
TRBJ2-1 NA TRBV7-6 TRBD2 CASSDRLAGEQFF TGTGCCAGCAGCGACAGACTAGCAGGCGAGCAGTTCTTC
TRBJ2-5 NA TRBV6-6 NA CASSYVTGQETQYF TGTGCCAGCAGTTACGTGACGGGACAAGAGACCCAGTACTTC
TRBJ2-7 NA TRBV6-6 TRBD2 CASSYSTGGPFEQYF TGTGCCAGCAGTTACTCGACGGGAGGGCCTTTCGAGCAGTACTTC
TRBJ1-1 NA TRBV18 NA CASSPRAGRSTEAFF TGTGCCAGCTCACCACGGGCGGGGAGGTCCACTGAAGCTTTCTTT
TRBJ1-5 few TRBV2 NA CASRKQGISNQPQHF TGTGCCAGCAGGAAACAGGGAATCAGCAATCAGCCCCAGCATTTT
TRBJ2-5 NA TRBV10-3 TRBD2 CAIKWRGAWETQYF TGTGCCATCAAGTGGCGGGGGGCCTGGGAGACCCAGTACTTC
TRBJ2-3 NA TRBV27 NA CASSLKGFLARTDTQYF TGTGCCAGCAGTTTAAAGGGGTTTCTAGCGCGGACAGATACGCAGTATTTT
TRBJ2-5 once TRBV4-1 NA CASSRSAGQETQYF TGCGCCAGCAGCCGGTCAGCTGGACAAGAGACCCAGTACTTC
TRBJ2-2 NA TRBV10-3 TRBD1 CAISPQTGLSGELFF TGTGCCATCAGTCCCCAGACAGGGCTTTCCGGGGAGCTGTTTTTT